The 17 T cell receptor beta chains below come from one sample, sequenced in a study of cytomegalovirus exposure and HLA in healthy donors. The PCR employed 60 Vbeta primers together with 13 Jbeta primers. Assay used: immunoSEQ multiplex PCR; TCRdb lists only in-frame clones, some missing. The table records under 250,000 clones, 85% of them present only once. Sequencing used PBMCs. The receptors here all came from a woman aged 45-60 years in good health and CMV-seronegative.

The chain couples TRBV7-3 to TRBJ1-1, with D maybe TRBD1 (6 bases). CDR1 SGHTA and CDR2 FQGTGA come from the germline V gene. This CDR3 is 14 amino acids long. V gave up 2 bases and J gave up 6 bases, with 13 bases separating them. CDR3 coding DNA: TGTGCCAGCAGCTTAGGTCCAGGGGTCGCTGAAGCTTTCTTT. Translation gives CASSLGPGVAEAFF.

This chain connects TRBV5-1 to TRBJ1-1; D is undetermined. The germline CDR1 and CDR2 sequences are SGHRS and YFSETQ. The V end was cut by 4 bases, the J end by 1 base, with 8 bases between. The CDR3 runs 13 residues. DNA of the CDR3: TGCGCCAGCAGCCTTCAGTGGAACACTGAAGCTTTCTTT. It yields the protein CASSLQWNTEAFF.

This chain uses TRBV13 with TRBJ2-1; 7 bases agree with TRBD2. With 8 bases clipped from V and 9 bases from J, the junction kept 16 bases outside the gene matches. CDR3 length: 15 residues. Germline V gene lookup returns CDR1 PRHDT and CDR2 FYEKMQ (reference sequence). This chain's CDR3 is CASLDRPGSGGEQFF. Here the CDR3 DNA reads TGTGCCAGCCTTGACCGACCGGGATCGGGGGGTGAGCAGTTCTTC.

The V call is TRBV5-1, the J call TRBJ2-1; 11 bases are a match to TRBD2. V lost 6 bases to trimming and J lost 4 bases; unmatched junction nucleotides: 12. Germline CDR1 is SGHRS and CDR2 is YFSETQ. This CDR3 is 17 amino acids long. As DNA, the CDR3 is TGCGCCAGCAACTACGATCCTAGCGGGAGGTCATACAATGAGCAGTTCTTC. Its protein product is CASNYDPSGRSYNEQFF.

The count of this clone is one. The junction and the germline gene differ at one end; a read error may be behind it. The CDR3 nucleotides read TGTTCCAGCAGTTATATCGAGGAGTACGGCGGGGAGACCCAGTACTTC. It yields the protein CSSSYIEEYGGETQYF. V is TRBV7-9 and J is TRBJ2-5, with TRBD2 as a possible D gene (5 bases). The V gene's germline CDR1 is SEHNR and CDR2 FQNEAQ (reference sequence). The length of the CDR3 is 16 residues.

The chain joins TRBV6-5 to TRBJ2-1; 9 positions match TRBD1. In germline, CDR1 is MNHEY, CDR2 SVGAGI. CDR3 length: 15 residues. After removal of 0 bases from V and 6 bases from J, the junction contained 3 bases not matched to a gene. The CDR3 coding sequence is TGTGCCAGCAGTTACTCTCCGGGACAGGGCAATGAGCAGTTCTTC. It specifies CASSYSPGQGNEQFF.

The chain employs TRBV7-9 and TRBJ2-1; D is ambiguous. The germline V gene encodes CDR1 SEHNR and CDR2 FQNEAQ (reference sequence). V lost 0 bases and J 1 base, leaving 4 bases between the germline ends. This CDR3 region has 14 residues. CDR3 sequence: CASSLAQSYNEQFF. The CDR3 DNA is TGTGCCAGCAGCTTAGCACAGTCCTACAATGAGCAGTTCTTC.

CDR3 sequence reads: CAWGDGASYEQYF. The CDR3 nucleotides read TGTGCCTGGGGAGATGGAGCCTCCTACGAGCAGTACTTC. The J gene is TRBJ2-7, the V gene TRBV30; the D is unclear. The V and J ends lost 5 bases and 0 bases respectively, with 11 bases between them. The CDR3 extends over 13 amino acids. Germline-derived CDR1 and CDR2 are GTSNPN and SVGIG (reference sequence).

This clone has a handful of counts. This sequence joins TRBV28 and TRBJ1-1; D remains unclear. Trimming left V 3 bases short and J 0 bases short, with 2 bases between. Germline V gene sequence: CDR1 MDHEN, CDR2 SYDVKM. The CDR3 has 12 amino acids. CDR3 sequence reads: CASSFMNTEAFF. CDR3 nucleotides: TGTGCCAGCAGTTTTATGAACACTGAAGCTTTCTTT.

The rearrangement links TRBV29-1 to TRBJ2-4; 7 bases are shared with TRBD1. Germline loops: CDR1 SQVTM, CDR2 ANQGSEA. The CDR3 runs 13 residues. Losses at the gene ends were 7 bases for V and 4 bases for J; bases not matched to a gene: 7. CDR3 sequence: CSAQGLAKNIQYF. CDR3 in DNA: TGCAGCGCACAGGGGTTAGCGAAAAACATTCAGTACTTC.

This clone was counted between two and nine times. The V and J genes are TRBV9 and TRBJ2-2, with a weak D call TRBD2 (7 bases). CDR1 and CDR2 (germline): SGDLS, YYNGEE. CDR3 length: 17 amino acids. V lost 3 bases and J lost 6, with 21 bases in between. CDR3 sequence (DNA): TGTGCCAGCAGCGCCGGGGGCGGGAGCGGTCGGGCCGGGGAGCTGTTTTTT. Protein: CASSAGGGSGRAGELFF. The whole variable domain, filled in from reference TRBV9 and TRBJ2-2, reads DSGVTQTPKHLITATGQRVTLRCSPRSGDLSVYWYQQSLDQGLQFLIQYYNGEERAKGNILERFSAQQFPDLHSELNLSSLELGDSALYFCASSAGGGSGRAGELFFGEGSRLTVL.

This clone was seen once. This chain uses TRBV11-2 with TRBJ1-1, with D maybe TRBD1 (6 bases). V lost 5 bases and J lost 1, with 14 bases in between. Germline V lookup: CDR1 SGHAT, CDR2 FQNNGV. The length of the CDR3 is 15 residues. CDR3 sequence (DNA): TGTGCCAGCAGCAGACCGGGACAAGGGAACACTGAAGCTTTCTTT. This encodes CASSRPGQGNTEAFF.

The chain couples TRBV27 to TRBJ2-7; TRBD2 matches at 12 bases. The CDR3 contains 17 residues. CDR1 is MNHEY, CDR2 SMNVEV, per germline (reference sequence). Germline trimming cut 3 bases from V and 3 bases from J; bases unmatched to any gene: 9. CDR3 sequence (DNA): TGTGCCAGCAGTTTGACTAGCGGGAGTAGTCCTCTCTACGAGCAGTACTTC. Its protein product is CASSLTSGSSPLYEQYF.

V is TRBV28 and J is TRBJ1-3; D ambiguous. The length of the CDR3 is 14 residues. The germline V gene encodes CDR1 MDHEN and CDR2 SYDVKM. Between the trimmed V and J ends, which lost 6 bases and 4 bases, there was a span of 13 bases. The CDR3 region has the DNA TGTGCCAGCAGAACCCTAGGTGAGGGAAACACCATATATTTT. Translating gives CASRTLGEGNTIYF.

The CDR3 spells CASSGGTLNNEQFF. CDR3 nucleotides: TGTGCCAGCAGCGGCGGGACTCTCAACAATGAGCAGTTCTTC. This rearrangement joins TRBV9 to TRBJ2-1, with D possibly being TRBD2 (6 bases). CDR1 is SGDLS and CDR2 is YYNGEE in the germline V gene. V shed 3 bases and J shed 5 bases, with 12 bases lying between them. CDR3 length equals 14 residues.

The chain combines TRBV19 with TRBJ2-1; 7 bases fit TRBD1. Germline CDR1 reads LNHDA; CDR2 reads SQIVND (reference sequence). V gave up 6 bases and J gave up 6 bases; unmatched junction bases: 8. This CDR3 is built from 14 residues. CDR3 amino acids: CASSSIGQANEQFF. The CDR3 bases are TGTGCCAGTAGCTCAATCGGACAGGCCAATGAGCAGTTCTTC.

This rearrangement joins TRBV4-1 to TRBJ1-6; D not certain. Germline V CDR1 and CDR2: MGHRA, YSYEKL. V was trimmed by 0 bases and J by 0 bases, leaving 9 bases between them. The CDR3 has 17 amino acids. This chain's CDR3 is CASSQDNLSSYNSPLHF. The CDR3, as DNA: TGCGCCAGCAGCCAAGATAACCTGAGCTCCTATAATTCACCCCTCCACTTT.